These T cell receptor beta chains were read from a single sample in a study of blood T cell repertoires in COVID-19. The data were produced by immunoSEQ multiplex PCR, yet TCRdb's version contains in-frame clones alone and is incomplete. The sample shows about 110,000 clones, under 85% of them seen only once. Sequenced material: peripheral blood. The origin of the receptors is a woman in her 70s with acute or convalescent COVID-19. Each CDR3 is given with its conserved first and last residue. The D gene is left open where the match is weak. Only part of the rows carry a size: once, few, many, or a class if the clone is expanded.

clone_size	v_call	cdr3_length	j_call	d_call	cdr3_aa	cdr3_nt
-	TRBV5-1	15	TRBJ1-6	TRBD1	CASSLGQGAYSPLHF	TGCGCCAGCAGCTTGGGACAGGGGGCTTATTCACCCCTCCACTTT
-	TRBV20-1	13	TRBJ1-1	TRBD1	CSASPPDRDEAFF	TGCAGTGCTAGTCCCCCGGACAGGGATGAAGCTTTCTTT
few	TRBV7-9	16	TRBJ1-6	-	CASSLALPTPFSPLHF	TGTGCCAGCAGCTTAGCCCTACCGACTCCTTTTTCACCCCTCCACTTT
few	TRBV3-1/TRBV3-2	13	TRBJ2-7	-	CASSPDTSYEQYF	TGTGCCAGCAGCCCCGACACATCCTACGAGCAGTACTTC
-	TRBV14	13	TRBJ1-2	-	CASSPGYRYGYTF	TGTGCCAGCAGCCCAGGGTACCGCTATGGCTACACCTTC
-	TRBV5-4	14	TRBJ1-2	-	CASSLGSGWGGYTF	TGTGCCAGCAGCTTGGGATCAGGGTGGGGTGGCTACACCTTC
-	TRBV7-8	14	TRBJ2-7	-	CASSLQGEDYEQYF	TGTGCCAGCAGCTTACAGGGGGAGGACTACGAGCAGTACTTC
-	TRBV2	14	TRBJ2-1	TRBD2	CASQGLAGGYEQFF	TGTGCCAGCCAGGGACTAGCGGGAGGCTATGAGCAGTTCTTC
-	TRBV28	16	TRBJ1-4	TRBD1	CASSPRTGGGDEKLFF	TGTGCCAGCAGTCCTCGGACAGGGGGCGGGGATGAAAAACTGTTTTTT
-	TRBV24-1	15	TRBJ2-3	-	CATSDPTGFTDTQYF	TGTGCCACCAGTGATCCCACAGGGTTCACAGATACGCAGTATTTT
-	TRBV15	15	TRBJ1-5	-	CATKGDRRSNQPQHF	TGTGCCACCAAAGGTGACAGAAGGAGCAATCAGCCCCAGCATTTT
-	TRBV4-3	16	TRBJ1-6	TRBD1	CASSQVTDRVGSPLHF	TGCGCCAGCAGCCAGGTTACGGACAGGGTTGGATCACCCCTCCACTTT
-	TRBV13	18	TRBJ2-7	-	CASSYRFKRTLDSYEQYF	TGTGCCAGCAGCTACCGGTTCAAACGGACTCTTGACTCCTACGAGCAGTACTTC
-	TRBV4-3	15	TRBJ2-1	TRBD2	CASSQRGAPYNEQFF	TGCGCCAGCAGCCAGCGGGGGGCCCCCTACAATGAGCAGTTCTTC
few	TRBV11-3	13	TRBJ1-1	-	CASSFSVNTEAFF	TGTGCCAGCAGCTTTTCCGTGAACACTGAAGCTTTCTTT
once	TRBV24-1	17	TRBJ2-3	TRBD2	CATSEDTSGVDQGTQYF	TGTGCCACCAGTGAAGATACTAGCGGGGTGGATCAAGGAACGCAGTATTTT
few	TRBV7-8	13	TRBJ1-1	-	CASSRQRVTEAFF	TGTGCCAGCAGCCGACAGAGGGTCACTGAAGCTTTCTTT
-	TRBV29-1	14	TRBJ2-3	TRBD2	CSLRLAGITDTQYF	TGCAGCTTAAGACTAGCGGGGATAACAGATACGCAGTATTTT
-	TRBV5-1	15	TRBJ2-1	TRBD2	CASRSTSALNNEQFF	TGCGCCAGCAGGTCTACTAGCGCCTTAAACAATGAGCAGTTCTTC
-	TRBV18	15	TRBJ1-5	-	CASSPQGLWDQPQHF	TGTGCCAGCTCACCGCAGGGCCTATGGGATCAGCCCCAGCATTTT
-	TRBV28	12	TRBJ2-5	TRBD1	CASSPTRQGVYF	TGTGCCAGCAGCCCTACCCGTCAGGGGGTTTACTTC
-	TRBV11-2	15	TRBJ2-3	-	CASSFTTSGADTQYF	TGTGCCAGCAGCTTCACGACTAGTGGCGCAGATACGCAGTATTTT
-	TRBV29-1	15	TRBJ1-1	-	CSSSGGPTGNTEAFF	TGCAGCTCCTCCGGGGGGCCTACGGGGAACACTGAAGCTTTCTTT
-	TRBV10-1	14	TRBJ2-2	TRBD2	CASGLAGARRELFF	TGCGCCAGCGGACTAGCGGGGGCTCGTAGGGAGCTGTTTTTT
-	TRBV6-5	16	TRBJ1-6	TRBD1	CASSYSWTGGNSPLHF	TGTGCCAGCAGTTACTCTTGGACAGGGGGCAATTCACCCCTCCACTTT
once	TRBV3-1/TRBV3-2	16	TRBJ1-2	TRBD1	CASSQPSGTVNYGYTF	TGTGCCAGCAGCCAACCCTCCGGGACAGTTAACTATGGCTACACCTTC
-	TRBV24-1	13	TRBJ1-4	-	CATSDGANEKLFF	TGTGCCACCAGTGATGGAGCTAATGAAAAACTGTTTTTT
-	TRBV6-1	17	TRBJ2-3	TRBD2	CASSEGRLAISTDTQYF	TGTGCCAGCAGTGAAGGGCGACTAGCGATTAGCACAGATACGCAGTATTTT
-	TRBV2	12	TRBJ1-4	-	CASSLINEKLFF	TGTGCCAGCAGTTTAATTAATGAAAAACTGTTTTTT
-	TRBV7-9	15	TRBJ1-2	TRBD1	CASSSIGQGSYGYTF	TGTGCCAGCAGCTCGATAGGACAGGGGTCCTATGGCTACACCTTC
-	TRBV6-1	20	TRBJ1-4	TRBD1	CASSVLPGRGQGAANEKLFF	TGTGCCAGCAGTGTCCTGCCCGGGCGGGGACAGGGGGCTGCTAATGAAAAACTGTTTTTT
-	TRBV3-1/TRBV3-2	15	TRBJ1-2	-	CASSLGDTSGYGYTF	TGTGCCAGCAGCCTGGGGGACACCTCTGGCTATGGCTACACCTTC
-	TRBV12-3/TRBV12-4	12	TRBJ2-7	TRBD2	CASSWEGTEQYF	TGTGCCAGCAGTTGGGAGGGTACCGAGCAGTACTTC
-	TRBV11-2	15	TRBJ2-7	-	CASSLDPTPTYEQYF	TGTGCCAGCAGCTTAGACCCGACTCCTACCTACGAGCAGTACTTC
few	TRBV15	14	TRBJ2-1	-	CATKTGADYNEQFF	TGTGCCACCAAAACAGGAGCCGACTACAATGAGCAGTTCTTC
few	TRBV5-4	13	TRBJ1-1	-	CASSKGQNTEAFF	TGTGCCAGCAGCAAAGGACAGAACACTGAAGCTTTCTTT
-	TRBV10-3	14	TRBJ2-7	TRBD2	CAISPGGGTGEQYF	TGTGCCATCAGCCCTGGCGGGGGGACTGGCGAGCAGTACTTC
once	TRBV7-2	15	TRBJ2-3	TRBD2	CASSLQRGGTDTQYF	TGTGCCAGCAGCTTGCAGCGGGGGGGCACAGATACGCAGTATTTT
-	TRBV5-1	14	TRBJ2-1	TRBD2	CASSPLARSNEQFF	TGCGCCAGCAGCCCACTAGCGCGGTCGAATGAGCAGTTCTTC
-	TRBV27	14	TRBJ1-4	-	CASSSLATNEKLFF	TGTGCCAGCAGTTCTCTCGCAACTAATGAAAAACTGTTTTTT
-	TRBV10-3	15	TRBJ1-6	TRBD1	CAISESGQGDSPLHF	TGTGCCATCAGTGAGTCAGGACAGGGGGATTCACCCCTCCACTTT
-	TRBV19	14	TRBJ1-3	-	CASSRGDLGNTIYF	TGTGCCAGTAGTAGGGGAGATCTTGGAAACACCATATATTTT
-	TRBV19	14	TRBJ1-1	-	CASSIAQKNTEAFF	TGTGCCAGTAGTATTGCACAGAAAAACACTGAAGCTTTCTTT
-	TRBV19	12	TRBJ2-3	-	CASRQSGDTQYF	TGTGCCAGTAGACAAAGCGGGGATACGCAGTATTTT
-	TRBV19	15	TRBJ1-5	TRBD1	CASSGQAHSNQPQHF	TGTGCCAGTAGTGGACAGGCGCATAGCAATCAGCCCCAGCATTTT